Each of the 22 T cell receptor beta chains below was sequenced from the same sample in a study of vaccination effects on CD4 cells after COVID-19. Antigen-specific CD4+ T cells were expanded (with viral peptide pools) by the ViraFEST assay ahead of sequencing. After roughly 9 days in culture, the CD4+ T cells were isolated. Of the BNT162b2 and mRNA-1273 vaccines, participants received two doses of one or the other. The protocol was immunoSEQ multiplex PCR, while the TCRdb copy is restricted to in-frame clones and leaves out a portion. This table holds 80,000 to 95,000 clones, around four fifths found once. Their cognate antigens are unknown. The specimen was CD4+ T cells from PBMCs cultured with HCoV-OC43 spike peptides, collected after COVID-19 vaccination. As to subset: HCoV-OC43 spike overlapping peptide pool stimulation. These TCRs come from a human donor who received a COVID-19 vaccine.

This rearrangement joins TRBV9 to TRBJ1-3, with D unclear. CDR3 size: 15 residues. V lost 0 bases and J lost 2, with 9 bases in between. CDR1 is SGDLS, CDR2 YYNGEE, per germline. The CDR3 spells CASSVATGAGNTIYF. In DNA form, the CDR3 reads TGTGCCAGCAGCGTAGCTACGGGAGCTGGAAACACCATATATTTT.

V is TRBV30 and J is TRBJ2-3; 9 bases fit TRBD1. Per germline, CDR1 GTSNPN and CDR2 SVGIG (reference sequence). This CDR3 has 13 amino acids. With V trimmed by 5 bases and J by 1 base, 1 base remained unmatched. The CDR3 region has the DNA TGTGCCTGGGACAGGGGGGGCACAGATACGCAGTATTTT. Its protein is CAWDRGGTDTQYF.

This clone appeared a single time. The V gene is TRBV7-3, the J gene TRBJ2-5, with 11 bases fitting TRBD1. V lost 1 base and J lost 5; bases outside the gene matches: 3. The V gene's germline CDR1 is SGHTA and CDR2 FQGTGA. The CDR3 has 15 residues. In nucleotides, the CDR3 is TGTGCCAGCAGCTTAAATGGACAGGGGGCGGAGACCCAGTACTTC. It is translated as CASSLNGQGAETQYF.

The chain joins TRBV7-2 to TRBJ2-3; D not certain. Germline lookup yields CDR1 SGHTA and CDR2 FQGNSA. CDR3 length: 12 amino acids. V dropped 4 bases and J dropped 0 bases, with 2 bases sitting between them. The DNA for the CDR3 is TGTGCCAGCAGCTATAGCACAGATACGCAGTATTTT. Translated: CASSYSTDTQYF.

The chain has TRBV7-2 and TRBJ2-3; TRBD1 agrees at 7 bases. Germline V gene sequence: CDR1 SGHTA, CDR2 FQGNSA. This CDR3 region has 14 residues. The V and J ends lost 7 bases and 2 bases, in that order; junction bases with no gene match: 6. CDR3 amino acids: CASTPGQITDTQYF. In nucleotides, the CDR3 is TGTGCCAGCACCCCGGGACAGATCACAGATACGCAGTATTTT.

This clone was counted a single time. The chain carries TRBV28 and TRBJ2-5; D may be TRBD2 (7 bases). V was clipped by 10 bases and J by 0 bases, with 12 bases between them. The V gene's germline CDR1 is MDHEN and CDR2 SYDVKM. CDR3 length: 13 residues. The CDR3 DNA reads TGTGCCATAGAGGGGGGGGACCAAGAGACCCAGTACTTC. Protein sequence: CAIEGGDQETQYF.

The rearrangement uses TRBV6-2 or TRBV6-3 and TRBJ1-2; possibly TRBD1 for D (6 bases). V lost 4 bases and J 8 bases, leaving 23 bases between the germline ends. The germline V gene has CDR1 MNHEY and CDR2 SVGEGT. The CDR3 loop spans 16 amino acids. This chain's CDR3 is CASSSGTTGRVRGYTF. The DNA of the CDR3 is TGTGCCAGCAGTTCTGGGACGACAGGTCGGGTCAGGGGCTACACCTTC.

This chain uses TRBV7-2 with TRBJ2-3; D remains ambiguous. V was clipped by 1 base and J by 6 bases, with 5 bases between them. CDR3 length equals 12 residues. The germline CDR1 and CDR2 sequences are SGHTA and FQGNSA. CDR3 amino acids: CASSLDADTQYF. For the CDR3, the DNA is TGTGCCAGCAGCTTAGATGCCGATACGCAGTATTTT. The variable domain in full, with the rest retrieved from reference TRBV7-2 and TRBJ2-3, is GAGVSQSPSNKVTEKGKDVELRCDPISGHTALYWYRQSLGQGLEFLIYFQGNSAPDKSGLPSDRFSAERTGGSVSTLTIQRTQQEDSAVYLCASSLDADTQYFGPGTRLTVL.

The chain links TRBV30 to TRBJ1-1; 8 nucleotides line up with TRBD1. V lost 4 bases and J lost 0; bases outside the gene matches: 7. CDR1 is GTSNPN and CDR2 is SVGIG in the germline V gene (reference sequence). This CDR3 region has 15 residues. For the CDR3, the DNA is TGTGCCTGGACCCGGACAGGGAGTATGAACACTGAAGCTTTCTTT. Protein sequence: CAWTRTGSMNTEAFF.

The rearrangement joins TRBV15 to TRBJ2-7; D unclear. Trimming took off 0 bases at V and 7 bases at J, with 13 bases between the two ends. Germline V gene lookup returns CDR1 LNHNV and CDR2 YYDKDF (reference sequence). This CDR3 has 14 residues. The CDR3, as DNA: TGTGCCACCAGCAGAGAGAGGTGGGTAGGGGAGCAGTACGTC. This codes for CATSRERWVGEQYV.

This clone was seen just once. This chain links TRBV29-1 with TRBJ2-1; tentatively, D is TRBD2 (5 bases). Trimming shortened V by 3 bases and J by 4 bases, and 7 bases separated the two germline ends. Germline CDR1 reads SQVTM; CDR2 reads ANQGSEA. The CDR3 covers 12 residues. In nucleotides, the CDR3 is TGCAGCGTTGATCCGGGGTACAATGAGCAGTTCTTC. This translates into CSVDPGYNEQFF.

The chain is built from TRBV6-6 and TRBJ2-5, with 9 nucleotides matching TRBD1. CDR3 size: 15 residues. Germline lookup yields CDR1 MNHNY and CDR2 SVGAGI (reference sequence). The trim removed 2 bases at V and 5 bases at J, leaving 6 bases unmatched. The CDR3 sequence is CASSYPTGGAETQYF. The CDR3 coding sequence is TGTGCCAGCAGTTACCCTACAGGGGGCGCGGAGACCCAGTACTTC.

V gene TRBV24-1 combines with J gene TRBJ1-1; no reliable D call. Trimming stripped 7 bases from V and 3 bases from J, with 11 bases between. The CDR3 spans 13 residues. The germline V gene has CDR1 KGHDR and CDR2 SFDVKD. The CDR3 spells CATRGWADTEAFF. In nucleotides, the CDR3 is TGTGCCACCAGGGGTTGGGCGGACACTGAAGCTTTCTTT.

The chain joins TRBV24-1 to TRBJ1-1; a possible D gene is TRBD1 (5 bases). In germline, CDR1 is KGHDR, CDR2 SFDVKD. V was shortened by 4 bases and J by 4 bases, with 12 bases between the two germline ends. The CDR3 contains 14 residues. The CDR3 coding sequence is TGTGCCACCAGTGACCGTAAAGGGACCACTGAAGCTTTCTTT. It is translated as CATSDRKGTTEAFF.

A few counts support this clone. V is TRBV6-6 and J is TRBJ1-1, with a weak D call TRBD1 (5 bases). The CDR3 length is 12 residues. Trimming stripped 8 bases from V and 1 base from J, with 8 bases between. CDR1 and CDR2 from the germline V gene are MNHNY and SVGAGI (reference sequence). The CDR3 region is CASEGPNTEAFF. The CDR3 DNA reads as TGTGCCAGCGAGGGGCCGAACACTGAAGCTTTCTTT.

This clone was observed a single time. The chain is built from TRBV7-2 and TRBJ1-2; 11 bases fit TRBD1. Germline CDR1 is SGHTA and CDR2 is FQGNSA. This CDR3 is 18 amino acids long. V lost 1 base and J lost 8; bases outside the gene matches: 15. The CDR3 loop is CASSLGPSFRTGGKGYTF. DNA for the CDR3: TGTGCCAGCAGCTTAGGTCCGTCCTTTCGGACAGGGGGCAAAGGCTACACCTTC.

The chain links TRBV6-4 to TRBJ2-1; no clear D. Trimming left V 3 bases short and J 0 bases short, with 12 bases between. The germline gives CDR1 MRHNA, CDR2 SNTAGT. This CDR3 is 16 amino acids long. This CDR3 is CASSEENLGSYNEQFF. The CDR3 region has the DNA TGTGCCAGCAGTGAGGAGAATTTGGGCTCCTACAATGAGCAGTTCTTC.

This rearrangement joins TRBV5-1 to TRBJ1-2; 9 nucleotides align to TRBD1. The CDR3 runs to 13 residues. Germline V CDR1 and CDR2: SGHRS, YFSETQ. Trimming at V came to 3 bases and at J to 6 bases, leaving 3 bases not matched to a gene. CDR3 DNA sequence: TGCGCCAGCAGCTCGCGGACAGGGGATGGCTACACCTTC. Amino acid sequence: CASSSRTGDGYTF.

The chain links TRBV27 to TRBJ1-5; 7 positions agree with TRBD1. Germline CDR1 MNHEY, CDR2 SMNVEV (reference sequence). Trimming cost V 6 bases and J 5 bases; bases outside gene matches: 7. The length of the CDR3 is 14 residues. CDR3 loop: CASREGARYQPQHF. The CDR3 DNA follows: TGTGCCAGCAGAGAGGGGGCTCGGTATCAGCCCCAGCATTTT.

The V call is TRBV30, the J call TRBJ2-3; D may be TRBD1 or TRBD2 (5 bases each). Germline assignment: CDR1 GTSNPN and CDR2 SVGIG (reference sequence). The CDR3 runs 13 residues. With 3 bases removed from V and 2 bases from J, the gap between germline ends came to 9 bases. The CDR3 loop reads CAWRGTATDTQYF. For the CDR3, the DNA is TGTGCCTGGAGAGGGACGGCCACAGATACGCAGTATTTT.

This clone was seen a handful of times. The V gene is TRBV2, the J gene TRBJ2-7; the D gene is possibly TRBD2 (5 bases). Trimming removed 10 bases from V and 4 bases from J, with 11 bases in between. This CDR3 region has 11 residues. Germline loops: CDR1 SNHLY, CDR2 FYNNEI. This chain's CDR3 is CANYRGYEQYV. In DNA, the CDR3 is TGTGCCAACTACCGGGGTTACGAGCAGTACGTC.

The V call is TRBV2, the J call TRBJ1-5; D perhaps matches TRBD1 (5 bases). Trimming took off 6 bases at V and 5 bases at J, with 11 bases between the two ends. Looked up from germline, CDR1 is SNHLY and CDR2 is FYNNEI. This CDR3 is 13 amino acids long. Written as DNA, the CDR3 is TGTGCCAGCAGGCAGGGAGTAGATCAGCCCCAGCATTTT. It translates to CASRQGVDQPQHF.